The subject of this entry is one T cell receptor beta chain. This specimen comes from a study of Ad26.COV2.S vaccination and SARS-CoV-2 variants. Germline loops: CDR1 SGHTA, CDR2 FQGNSA. The CDR3 spans 16 residues. The V segment lost 3 bases and the J segment 5 bases; nucleotides outside the gene matches: 12. Treatment: roughly 20 received Ad26.COV2.S at low or high dose, single or two shots; about five received placebo; per-sample allocation not given. The investigators took samples on day 63 after the first vaccine or placebo injection. In the vaccine, an Ad26 vector expressed the SARS-CoV-2 spike of the Wuhan strain. Sequencing was performed with immunoSEQ multiplex PCR; in TCRdb, only in-frame clones are kept and a portion is missing. The sample contains approximately 500,000 clones, 87% of which appear only once.

This receptor was taken from a person between 18 and 65 years old who received the Ad26.COV2.S COVID-19 vaccine or a placebo. The chain is built from TRBV7-2 and TRBJ2-5; 7 bases match TRBD1. This specimen consisted of peripheral blood, obtained in a trial of Ad26.COV2.S vaccine versus placebo. CDR3 sequence: CASSFVWPPRGETQYF. The CDR3 bases are TGTGCCAGCAGCTTTGTTTGGCCACCCAGGGGGGAGACCCAGTACTTC.